This T cell receptor beta chain was sequenced during a study of T cell responses to AZD1222 COVID-19 vaccine. Study-wide findings and caveats: Reportedly, close to half of spike-specific TCRs are directed against unmutated variant regions.

The data were produced by immunoSEQ multiplex PCR, yet TCRdb's version contains in-frame clones alone and is incomplete. Of about 270,000 clones in the sample, about 94% are singletons; the top ten hold around 0.5%. V lost 4 bases and J 7 bases, leaving 6 bases between the germline ends. The V gene's germline CDR1 is MNHEY and CDR2 SVGAGI. There are 11 residues in the CDR3. A word on this clone: Its target is unknown.

The source was peripheral blood, collected 28 days after the second AZD1222 dose. This clonotype was obtained from an adult who received the AZD1222 COVID-19 vaccine. The chain couples TRBV6-5 to TRBJ2-3; D gene unclear. CDR3 coding DNA: TGTGCCAGCAGTTCACAGCATACGCAGTATTTT. Its translation is CASSSQHTQYF.